The 18 T cell receptor beta chains listed next were all sequenced from one sample in a study of human T cells and chemical hapten exposure. In TCRdb, the RACE reads were re-called with MiXCR into one record per CDR3 protein. The top ten hold about 2% of the sample, which has about 64,000 distinct CDR3 sequences, approximately 9.9% seen once. Time point here: patch test 3, about 24 weeks after DPC sensitization. Treatment meaning: therapeutic diphenylcyclopropenone sensitization with weekly scalp DPC. Sequences were derived from whole blood, sampled in connection with sensitization to the hapten diphenylcyclopropenone (DPC). These receptors were collected from a woman younger than 45 with alopecia areata. Some clones in this sample may be carry-over from other donors' samples.

The chain carries TRBV20-1 and TRBJ1-4, with D tentatively TRBD1 (5 bases). The CDR3 totals 12 residues. V lost 7 bases, J lost 7 bases, and 13 bases lay in between. CDR1 is DFQATT, CDR2 SNEGSKA, per germline (reference sequence). DNA for the CDR3: TGCAGTGGCTCTGGGGGGACTGAAAAACTGTTTTTT. The encoded protein is CSGSGGTEKLFF.

On this clonotype: One base away lies a much larger clone, so this may be a sequencing read error. The V call is TRBV30, the J call TRBJ2-3; TRBD2 might be the D (5 bases). Deletions cut 4 bases from V and 6 bases from J, with 17 bases between. The V gene's germline CDR1 is GTSNPN and CDR2 SVGIG (reference sequence). The CDR3 totals 14 residues. CDR3 in DNA: TGTGCCTGGAAGAGTGGGAGTAACATGGATACGCAGTATTTT. Its protein is CAWKSGSNMDTQYF.

This clonotype was recorded many times. This chain joins TRBV18 and TRBJ1-1; 7 bases match TRBD1. After removal of 6 bases from V and 3 bases from J, the junction contained 10 bases not matched to a gene. The CDR3 runs to 15 residues. Germline V CDR1 and CDR2: KGHSH, LQKENI. CDR3 nucleotide sequence: TGTGCCAGCTCGCTCCGACAGGGAAAGGACACTGAAGCTTTCTTT. It specifies CASSLRQGKDTEAFF.

This clonotype occurred many times. The J gene is TRBJ1-1, the V gene TRBV6-1, with no clear D. The CDR3 runs 12 residues. Germline V gene lookup returns CDR1 MNHNS and CDR2 SASEGT. Trimming took 6 bases from V and 3 from J, leaving 8 bases between them. CDR3 DNA: TGTGCCAGCAGGACCAGTTACACTGAAGCTTTCTTT. This sequence encodes CASRTSYTEAFF.

This clonotype has more than one count but fewer than ten. The chain combines TRBV2 with TRBJ2-3; TRBD1 matches 9 bases. CDR1 and CDR2 from the germline V gene are SNHLY and FYNNEI. CDR3 length: 14 amino acids. V shed 4 bases and J 5 bases; nucleotides not matched to a gene: 4. CDR3 nucleotide sequence: TGTGCCAGCAGTGGAAACAGGGGGCTAGATACGCAGTATTTT. Protein: CASSGNRGLDTQYF.

This chain links TRBV28 with TRBJ2-3; D not certain. Trimming left V 5 bases short and J 4 bases short, with 16 bases between. The CDR3 has 15 amino acids. Germline V gene data show CDR1 as MDHEN and CDR2 as SYDVKM. CDR3 in amino acids: CASSPPMRPPDTQYF. As DNA, the CDR3 is TGTGCCAGCAGTCCCCCGATGCGCCCCCCAGATACGCAGTATTTT.

CDR3 sequence reads: CASDRQYPPYEQYF. The CDR3 nucleotides read TGTGCCAGCGACAGGCAGTACCCTCCCTACGAGCAGTACTTC. The chain employs TRBV6-2 or TRBV6-3 and TRBJ2-7, with D possibly TRBD1 on 6 matching bases. The CDR3 has 14 residues. Germline V lookup: CDR1 MNHEY, CDR2 SVGEGT. V lost 8 bases, J lost 2 bases, and 16 bases lay in between.

This clonotype occurred many times. This chain uses TRBV10-2 with TRBJ2-7; D is uncertain. The CDR3 sequence is 11 residues long. Germline V gene lookup returns CDR1 WSHSY and CDR2 SAAADI. The V end was cut by 4 bases, the J end by 12 bases, with 13 bases between. The CDR3: CASSVNRARYF. The CDR3 DNA follows: TGCGCCAGCAGTGTGAATAGAGCTCGGTACTTC.

This clonotype was counted a few times. The chain couples TRBV11-1 to TRBJ1-1; D perhaps matches TRBD1 (6 bases). This CDR3 is 14 amino acids long. Trimming left V 6 bases short and J 3 bases short, with 14 bases between. Germline values: CDR1 SGHAT, CDR2 FQDESV (reference sequence). CDR3 amino acids: CASRTQGGDTEAFF. CDR3 nucleotide sequence: TGTGCCAGCAGGACACAGGGAGGGGACACTGAAGCTTTCTTT.

CDR3 in amino acids: CASSQRQTGYYGYTF. CDR3 nucleotide sequence: TGTGCCAGCAGTCAACGACAGACAGGCTACTATGGCTACACCTTC. The chain employs TRBV6-2 or TRBV6-3 and TRBJ1-2; TRBD1 might be the D (6 bases). The germline V gene has CDR1 MNHEY and CDR2 SVGEGT. The CDR3 is 15 residues long. With 5 bases removed from V and 3 bases from J, the gap between germline ends came to 16 bases.

This clonotype has a handful of counts. The rearrangement uses TRBV5-1 and TRBJ1-1; the D gene is possibly TRBD1 (6 bases). The length of the CDR3 is 14 residues. The V end lost 2 bases, the J end lost 4 bases, and 12 bases lay between the germline ends. Germline assignment: CDR1 SGHRS and CDR2 YFSETQ. The chain's CDR3 is CASSFGTLGTEAFF. The CDR3 nucleotides are TGCGCCAGCAGCTTCGGGACATTGGGCACTGAAGCTTTCTTT.

This clonotype was detected many times. This chain joins TRBV20-1 and TRBJ1-1; D remains unclear. Trimming cost V 3 bases and J 0 bases, with 5 bases left between them. The length of the CDR3 is 12 residues. Germline CDR1 DFQATT, CDR2 SNEGSKA (reference sequence). The CDR3 here is CSASGLNTEAFF. DNA for the CDR3: TGCAGTGCTAGCGGGCTGAACACTGAAGCTTTCTTT.

In its sample, this clonotype was seen many times. V is TRBV6-5 and J is TRBJ2-7; 8 positions match TRBD2. Germline V lookup: CDR1 MNHEY, CDR2 SVGAGI. V shed 5 bases, J shed 6 bases, and the junction held 12 bases outside the gene matches. The CDR3 extends over 15 amino acids. Written as DNA, the CDR3 is TGTGCCAGCAGTCCCTCCGGGAGGGGGAGGAGCGAGCAGTACTTC. It encodes CASSPSGRGRSEQYF.

This clonotype was detected only a few times. The chain couples TRBV10-3 to TRBJ1-2; D is undetermined. Germline CDR1 and CDR2: ENHRY and SYGVKD. This CDR3 has 12 residues. The V and J ends lost 4 bases and 5 bases respectively, with 8 bases between them. The CDR3 bases are TGTGCCATCAGTGCGGACGCTTATGGCTACACCTTC. Amino acid sequence: CAISADAYGYTF.

This clonotype has a handful of counts. For the CDR3, the DNA is TGTGCCAGCAGCCGAATTACGGGCGAGCAGTACTTC. Protein: CASSRITGEQYF. V is TRBV7-9 and J is TRBJ2-7; D gene ambiguous. CDR1 is SEHNR and CDR2 is FQNEAQ in the germline V gene (reference sequence). Trimming pared 5 bases from V and 6 bases from J, leaving 11 bases between. The CDR3 runs 12 residues.

In nucleotides, the CDR3 is TGTGCCAGCAGTTACCCCCATGAGCAGTTCTTC. Translation: CASSYPHEQFF. The chain is built from TRBV6-2 or TRBV6-3 and TRBJ2-1; the D is unclear. CDR1 and CDR2 (germline): MNHEY, SVGEGT. CDR3 length: 11 amino acids. V was clipped by 2 bases and J by 8 bases, with 4 bases between them.

This clonotype was observed a few times. The chain employs TRBV27 and TRBJ1-1, with a tentative D call TRBD1 (5 bases). The V end lost 6 bases, the J end lost 0 bases, and 17 bases lay between the germline ends. From germline, CDR1 is MNHEY and CDR2 SMNVEV (reference sequence). CDR3 length equals 16 residues. The CDR3 here is CASRKVGGTMNTEAFF. CDR3 nucleotide sequence: TGTGCCAGCAGAAAAGTTGGGGGAACCATGAACACTGAAGCTTTCTTT.

The sample holds many counts of this clonotype. The chain couples TRBV11-3 to TRBJ2-5; a weak D match, TRBD2 (6 bases). Germline V CDR1 and CDR2: SGHNT, YENEEA. This CDR3 spans 15 amino acids. V gave up 5 bases and J gave up 0 bases, with 13 bases separating them. In DNA, the CDR3 is TGTGCCAGCAGCCCCGGGGGACTCAACCAAGAGACCCAGTACTTC. As protein: CASSPGGLNQETQYF.